This TCR beta chain was identified during a study of blood T cell repertoires in COVID-19. The assay was immunoSEQ multiplex PCR, and TCRdb's table has in-frame clones only and misses some. Of roughly 420,000 clones listed, 70% to 90% are singletons. This CDR3 region has 15 residues. In germline, CDR1 is MNHNY, CDR2 SVGAGI (reference sequence). Germline trimming cut 6 bases from V and 2 bases from J; bases unmatched to any gene: 6. This receptor was obtained from a woman in her twenties or thirties with acute COVID-19. V is TRBV6-6 and J is TRBJ2-3; 9 bases are shared with TRBD1. The sequenced sample was PBMCs or T cells enriched from blood (not recorded which). The CDR3 DNA reads as TGTGCCAGCAGCAACCGGGACAGGGACACAGATACGCAGTATTTT. It specifies CASSNRDRDTDTQYF.